This TCR beta chain comes out of a study of T cell clonality in common variable immunodeficiency. Both groups were predominantly of Caucasian heritage. CDR1 is DFQATT and CDR2 is SNEGSKA in the germline V gene (reference sequence). V shed 6 bases and J 5 bases; nucleotides not matched to a gene: 4. The CDR3 contains 14 residues. Sequencing input was equivalent genomic DNA from CVID and controls. Sequencing was performed with immunoSEQ multiplex PCR; in TCRdb, only in-frame clones are kept and a portion is missing. The sample lists over 55,000 clones, none appearing once, the ten largest making up 1.5% to 2%. This clone was detected many times. The CDR3 extends 3 residues past the end of the read, so its final part is completed from the germline J gene.

V is TRBV20-1 and J is TRBJ2-2, with 12 bases identical to TRBD2. The clonotype originates from a person between 18 and 75 years old in good health. Sequenced sample: peripheral blood mononuclear cells. CDR3 residues: CSASLAGGTGELFF. CDR3 DNA, as far as it was read: TGCAGTGCCTCACTAGCGGGAGGAACCGGGGAG.